This passage covers 22 T cell receptor beta chains from one sample sequenced in a study of human T cells and chemical hapten exposure. MiXCR, applied by TCRdb to the RACE reads, yields one record per CDR3 protein. The sample includes roughly 69,000 distinct CDR3 sequences, about 9.4% of them seen just once. Time point: patch test 2, 6 weeks after DPC sensitization. Indicated treatment: therapeutic diphenylcyclopropenone sensitization with weekly scalp DPC. The source material was whole blood, sampled in connection with sensitization to the hapten diphenylcyclopropenone (DPC). These receptors all stem from a woman aged 50 to 60 with alopecia areata. Some clones in this sample may be carry-over from other donors' samples.

Many counts were recorded for this clonotype. This sequence joins TRBV5-1 and TRBJ2-3, with TRBD2 matching over 12 bases. The CDR3 consists of 15 residues. V trimming: 4 bases; J trimming: 1 base; junction bases outside the gene matches: 1. CDR1 is SGHRS and CDR2 is YFSETQ in the germline V gene. CDR3 sequence: CASSRLAGGTDTQYF. CDR3 coding DNA: TGCGCCAGCAGCCGACTAGCGGGAGGCACAGATACGCAGTATTTT.

This clonotype has just a few counts. V and J are TRBV5-6 and TRBJ2-3, with D tentatively TRBD1 (6 bases). The CDR3 covers 15 residues. Germline lookup yields CDR1 SGHDT and CDR2 YYEEEE. V shed 7 bases and J shed 1 base, with 16 bases lying between them. Here the CDR3 reads CASDTPGQGTDTQYF. The CDR3 DNA reads TGTGCCAGCGACACCCCGGGACAAGGCACAGATACGCAGTATTTT.

V is TRBV12-3 or TRBV12-4 and J is TRBJ2-7; D is perhaps TRBD2 (6 bases). V was pared by 6 bases and J by 7 bases, with 22 bases between. CDR3 size: 15 residues. CDR3 nucleotides: TGTGCCAGCAGCTCGCGTGGTAGCGGAAGCTGGGAGCAGTACTTC. It codes for CASSSRGSGSWEQYF.

The V gene is TRBV6-6, the J gene TRBJ1-5, with 8 bases lining up with TRBD1. V lost 2 bases to trimming and J lost 3 bases; unmatched junction nucleotides: 6. CDR3 length: 16 amino acids. Germline values: CDR1 MNHNY, CDR2 SVGAGI (reference sequence). The CDR3 DNA sequence: TGTGCCAGCAGTTACCTTGACAGGGGTTTCAATCAGCCCCAGCATTTT. The encoded protein is CASSYLDRGFNQPQHF.

In its sample, this clonotype was seen a few times. The rearrangement joins TRBV7-3 to TRBJ1-1; D not resolved. CDR3 length equals 15 residues. Trimming pared 1 base from V and 2 bases from J, leaving 11 bases between. Germline V CDR1 and CDR2: SGHTA, FQGTGA. In nucleotides, the CDR3 is TGTGCCAGCAGCTTAATGGGAGGGAGAAACACTGAAGCTTTCTTT. Its translation is CASSLMGGRNTEAFF.

This clonotype has a count of ten or more. The chain has TRBV2 and TRBJ1-5, with no clear D. The CDR3 spans 14 residues. V lost 5 bases, J lost 7 bases, and 15 bases lay in between. Germline V CDR1 and CDR2: SNHLY, FYNNEI. DNA of the CDR3: TGTGCCAGCAGTCCACGGGCAGGCGGACAGCCCCAGCATTTT. It encodes CASSPRAGGQPQHF.

This clonotype was detected many times. The chain has TRBV18 and TRBJ1-1; maybe TRBD1 (5 bases). The germline V gene encodes CDR1 KGHSH and CDR2 LQKENI. The CDR3 extends over 13 amino acids. Trimming pared 2 bases from V and 1 base from J, leaving 5 bases between. CDR3 sequence: CASSPTGNTEAFF. Written as DNA, the CDR3 is TGTGCCAGCTCACCAACAGGGAACACTGAAGCTTTCTTT. Drawing the rest from reference TRBV18 and TRBJ1-1, the complete variable domain is NAGVMQNPRHLVRRRGQEARLRCSPMKGHSHVYWYRQLPEEGLKFMVYLQKENIIDESGMPKERFSAEFPKEGPSILRIQQVVRGDSAAYFCASSPTGNTEAFFGQGTRLTVV.

This chain joins TRBV12-3 or TRBV12-4 and TRBJ1-2; D is undetermined. The CDR3 runs to 13 residues. With 3 bases removed from V and 4 bases from J, the gap between germline ends came to 9 bases. This CDR3 reads CASSFEEGYGYTF. Written as DNA, the CDR3 is TGTGCCAGCAGTTTTGAAGAAGGCTATGGCTACACCTTC.

There are many counts of this clonotype. The genes are TRBV20-1 and TRBJ1-1; 9 bases agree with TRBD1. The germline V gene encodes CDR1 DFQATT and CDR2 SNEGSKA (reference sequence). With 3 bases clipped from V and 11 bases from J, the junction kept 10 bases outside the gene matches. This CDR3 comprises 13 residues. CDR3 in DNA: TGCAGTGCTAGGCGGGACAGGGATCGGAGGGCTTTCTTT. Translated: CSARRDRDRRAFF.

At least ten counts were recorded for this clonotype. The chain recombines TRBV5-1 with TRBJ2-3; tentatively, D is TRBD2 (5 bases). The ends were cut back, 5 bases at V and 0 bases at J, with 10 bases in the middle. From germline, CDR1 is SGHRS and CDR2 YFSETQ. The CDR3 sequence is 14 residues long. In DNA form, the CDR3 reads TGCGCCAGCAGGGGCCAGCGGAGCACAGATACGCAGTATTTT. It yields the protein CASRGQRSTDTQYF. The full variable domain, in which reference TRBV5-1 and TRBJ2-3 provide the parts outside the CDR3, is KAGVTQTPRYLIKTRGQQVTLSCSPISGHRSVSWYQQTPGQGLQFLFEYFSETQRNKGNFPGRFSGRQFSNSRSEMNVSTLELGDSALYLCASRGQRSTDTQYFGPGTRLTVL.

This clonotype has more than one count but fewer than ten. V gene TRBV5-1 combines with J gene TRBJ2-1; 8 bases map to TRBD1. The trim removed 4 bases at V and 10 bases at J, leaving 10 bases unmatched. There are 14 residues in the CDR3. Germline values: CDR1 SGHRS, CDR2 YFSETQ. The CDR3 region has the DNA TGCGCCAGCAGCCGGGACAGGAGGCGATCCGAGCAGTTCTTC. Translated, it gives CASSRDRRRSEQFF.

The chain combines TRBV7-2 with TRBJ1-1; a possible D gene is TRBD1 (6 bases). V lost 1 base to trimming and J lost 8 bases, with 20 bases between them. CDR3 length: 16 residues. The V gene's germline CDR1 is SGHTA and CDR2 FQGNSA. For the CDR3, the DNA is TGTGCCAGCAGCTTAGGAACAGGGTCTCCAGGACGAGAAGCTTTCTTT. It encodes CASSLGTGSPGREAFF.

The chain combines TRBV27 with TRBJ2-4; D gene uncertain. Per germline, CDR1 MNHEY and CDR2 SMNVEV (reference sequence). The CDR3 consists of 13 residues. The V end was cut by 3 bases, the J end by 4 bases, with 7 bases between. The CDR3: CASSFSVKNIQYF. For the CDR3, the DNA is TGTGCCAGCAGTTTCTCGGTTAAAAACATTCAGTACTTC.

The chain couples TRBV7-9 to TRBJ2-1, with a weak D call TRBD1 (5 bases). The CDR3 has 14 residues. Trimming pared 3 bases from V and 4 bases from J, leaving 10 bases between. CDR1 is SEHNR and CDR2 is FQNEAQ in the germline V gene (reference sequence). The CDR3 is CASSFPQGYNEQFF. The CDR3 nucleotides read TGTGCCAGCAGCTTTCCCCAGGGTTACAATGAGCAGTTCTTC.

The V gene is TRBV6-6, the J gene TRBJ2-3; 15 nucleotides match TRBD2. The CDR3 covers 19 residues. From germline, CDR1 is MNHNY and CDR2 SVGAGI (reference sequence). V dropped 7 bases and J dropped 4; count of bases not matched to a gene: 15. This chain's CDR3 is CASTYTGGLAGGPADTQYF. Written as DNA, the CDR3 is TGTGCCAGCACCTACACCGGAGGACTAGCGGGAGGGCCTGCAGATACGCAGTATTTT.

The chain uses TRBV14 and TRBJ1-1; D call uncertain. Per germline, CDR1 SGHDN and CDR2 FVKESK. The CDR3 totals 15 residues. Trimming took 3 bases from V and 3 from J, leaving 14 bases between them. This chain's CDR3 is CASSQDRGRYTEAFF. For the CDR3, the DNA is TGTGCCAGCAGCCAGGACCGGGGAAGGTACACTGAAGCTTTCTTT.

The chain is built from TRBV29-1 and TRBJ2-3; 11 bases are a match to TRBD2. The CDR3 consists of 15 residues. Losses at the gene ends were 4 bases for V and 1 base for J; bases not matched to a gene: 4. Germline CDR1 reads SQVTM; CDR2 reads ANQGSEA. The CDR3 here is CSVVAGGTGTDTQYF. In nucleotides, the CDR3 is TGCAGCGTTGTAGCGGGAGGGACTGGCACAGATACGCAGTATTTT.

This clonotype came up a few times. This rearrangement joins TRBV20-1 to TRBJ2-7, with TRBD1 as a possible D gene (6 bases). The CDR3 is 13 amino acids. V was cut by 0 bases and J by 3 bases, with 9 bases left in between. Per the germline V gene, CDR1 is DFQATT and CDR2 is SNEGSKA (reference sequence). The CDR3 here is CSARDPGDYEQYF. As DNA, the CDR3 is TGCAGTGCTAGAGATCCAGGGGACTACGAGCAGTACTTC.

This clonotype was picked up many times. The V call is TRBV10-3, the J call TRBJ2-3; 8 bases are a match to TRBD2. This CDR3 spans 16 amino acids. Per the germline V gene, CDR1 is ENHRY and CDR2 is SYGVKD. The V segment lost 4 bases and the J segment 2 bases; nucleotides outside the gene matches: 8. For the CDR3, the DNA is TGTGCCATCAGTGTCCGGGGAGCGGGAGCCACAGATACGCAGTATTTT. It translates to CAISVRGAGATDTQYF.

This clonotype was counted at least ten times. This chain links TRBV7-2 with TRBJ2-1; 10 bases are shared with TRBD2. Losses at the gene ends were 5 bases for V and 4 bases for J; bases not matched to a gene: 5. Germline V gene lookup returns CDR1 SGHTA and CDR2 FQGNSA. The length of the CDR3 is 15 residues. The CDR3 is CASSRAGGPYNEQFF. CDR3 nucleotide sequence: TGTGCCAGCAGCCGAGCGGGAGGGCCGTACAATGAGCAGTTCTTC.

The V call is TRBV5-1, the J call TRBJ1-6, with 7 bases identical to TRBD1. The V gene end was trimmed by 3 bases and the J gene end by 5 bases; junction bases not matched to a gene: 2. In germline, CDR1 is SGHRS, CDR2 YFSETQ. The CDR3 is 14 residues long. CDR3 coding DNA: TGCGCCAGCAGCTCCGGACAGGATAATTCACCCCTCCACTTT. Protein sequence: CASSSGQDNSPLHF.

This clonotype was recorded many times. This chain joins TRBV20-1 and TRBJ2-1; D may be TRBD2 (6 bases). CDR1 and CDR2 from the germline V gene are DFQATT and SNEGSKA (reference sequence). The CDR3 is 15 amino acids. Trimming stripped 0 bases from V and 4 bases from J, with 13 bases between. CDR3 coding DNA: TGCAGTGCTAGAGACGGCGGGACGGATTACAATGAGCAGTTCTTC. As protein: CSARDGGTDYNEQFF.